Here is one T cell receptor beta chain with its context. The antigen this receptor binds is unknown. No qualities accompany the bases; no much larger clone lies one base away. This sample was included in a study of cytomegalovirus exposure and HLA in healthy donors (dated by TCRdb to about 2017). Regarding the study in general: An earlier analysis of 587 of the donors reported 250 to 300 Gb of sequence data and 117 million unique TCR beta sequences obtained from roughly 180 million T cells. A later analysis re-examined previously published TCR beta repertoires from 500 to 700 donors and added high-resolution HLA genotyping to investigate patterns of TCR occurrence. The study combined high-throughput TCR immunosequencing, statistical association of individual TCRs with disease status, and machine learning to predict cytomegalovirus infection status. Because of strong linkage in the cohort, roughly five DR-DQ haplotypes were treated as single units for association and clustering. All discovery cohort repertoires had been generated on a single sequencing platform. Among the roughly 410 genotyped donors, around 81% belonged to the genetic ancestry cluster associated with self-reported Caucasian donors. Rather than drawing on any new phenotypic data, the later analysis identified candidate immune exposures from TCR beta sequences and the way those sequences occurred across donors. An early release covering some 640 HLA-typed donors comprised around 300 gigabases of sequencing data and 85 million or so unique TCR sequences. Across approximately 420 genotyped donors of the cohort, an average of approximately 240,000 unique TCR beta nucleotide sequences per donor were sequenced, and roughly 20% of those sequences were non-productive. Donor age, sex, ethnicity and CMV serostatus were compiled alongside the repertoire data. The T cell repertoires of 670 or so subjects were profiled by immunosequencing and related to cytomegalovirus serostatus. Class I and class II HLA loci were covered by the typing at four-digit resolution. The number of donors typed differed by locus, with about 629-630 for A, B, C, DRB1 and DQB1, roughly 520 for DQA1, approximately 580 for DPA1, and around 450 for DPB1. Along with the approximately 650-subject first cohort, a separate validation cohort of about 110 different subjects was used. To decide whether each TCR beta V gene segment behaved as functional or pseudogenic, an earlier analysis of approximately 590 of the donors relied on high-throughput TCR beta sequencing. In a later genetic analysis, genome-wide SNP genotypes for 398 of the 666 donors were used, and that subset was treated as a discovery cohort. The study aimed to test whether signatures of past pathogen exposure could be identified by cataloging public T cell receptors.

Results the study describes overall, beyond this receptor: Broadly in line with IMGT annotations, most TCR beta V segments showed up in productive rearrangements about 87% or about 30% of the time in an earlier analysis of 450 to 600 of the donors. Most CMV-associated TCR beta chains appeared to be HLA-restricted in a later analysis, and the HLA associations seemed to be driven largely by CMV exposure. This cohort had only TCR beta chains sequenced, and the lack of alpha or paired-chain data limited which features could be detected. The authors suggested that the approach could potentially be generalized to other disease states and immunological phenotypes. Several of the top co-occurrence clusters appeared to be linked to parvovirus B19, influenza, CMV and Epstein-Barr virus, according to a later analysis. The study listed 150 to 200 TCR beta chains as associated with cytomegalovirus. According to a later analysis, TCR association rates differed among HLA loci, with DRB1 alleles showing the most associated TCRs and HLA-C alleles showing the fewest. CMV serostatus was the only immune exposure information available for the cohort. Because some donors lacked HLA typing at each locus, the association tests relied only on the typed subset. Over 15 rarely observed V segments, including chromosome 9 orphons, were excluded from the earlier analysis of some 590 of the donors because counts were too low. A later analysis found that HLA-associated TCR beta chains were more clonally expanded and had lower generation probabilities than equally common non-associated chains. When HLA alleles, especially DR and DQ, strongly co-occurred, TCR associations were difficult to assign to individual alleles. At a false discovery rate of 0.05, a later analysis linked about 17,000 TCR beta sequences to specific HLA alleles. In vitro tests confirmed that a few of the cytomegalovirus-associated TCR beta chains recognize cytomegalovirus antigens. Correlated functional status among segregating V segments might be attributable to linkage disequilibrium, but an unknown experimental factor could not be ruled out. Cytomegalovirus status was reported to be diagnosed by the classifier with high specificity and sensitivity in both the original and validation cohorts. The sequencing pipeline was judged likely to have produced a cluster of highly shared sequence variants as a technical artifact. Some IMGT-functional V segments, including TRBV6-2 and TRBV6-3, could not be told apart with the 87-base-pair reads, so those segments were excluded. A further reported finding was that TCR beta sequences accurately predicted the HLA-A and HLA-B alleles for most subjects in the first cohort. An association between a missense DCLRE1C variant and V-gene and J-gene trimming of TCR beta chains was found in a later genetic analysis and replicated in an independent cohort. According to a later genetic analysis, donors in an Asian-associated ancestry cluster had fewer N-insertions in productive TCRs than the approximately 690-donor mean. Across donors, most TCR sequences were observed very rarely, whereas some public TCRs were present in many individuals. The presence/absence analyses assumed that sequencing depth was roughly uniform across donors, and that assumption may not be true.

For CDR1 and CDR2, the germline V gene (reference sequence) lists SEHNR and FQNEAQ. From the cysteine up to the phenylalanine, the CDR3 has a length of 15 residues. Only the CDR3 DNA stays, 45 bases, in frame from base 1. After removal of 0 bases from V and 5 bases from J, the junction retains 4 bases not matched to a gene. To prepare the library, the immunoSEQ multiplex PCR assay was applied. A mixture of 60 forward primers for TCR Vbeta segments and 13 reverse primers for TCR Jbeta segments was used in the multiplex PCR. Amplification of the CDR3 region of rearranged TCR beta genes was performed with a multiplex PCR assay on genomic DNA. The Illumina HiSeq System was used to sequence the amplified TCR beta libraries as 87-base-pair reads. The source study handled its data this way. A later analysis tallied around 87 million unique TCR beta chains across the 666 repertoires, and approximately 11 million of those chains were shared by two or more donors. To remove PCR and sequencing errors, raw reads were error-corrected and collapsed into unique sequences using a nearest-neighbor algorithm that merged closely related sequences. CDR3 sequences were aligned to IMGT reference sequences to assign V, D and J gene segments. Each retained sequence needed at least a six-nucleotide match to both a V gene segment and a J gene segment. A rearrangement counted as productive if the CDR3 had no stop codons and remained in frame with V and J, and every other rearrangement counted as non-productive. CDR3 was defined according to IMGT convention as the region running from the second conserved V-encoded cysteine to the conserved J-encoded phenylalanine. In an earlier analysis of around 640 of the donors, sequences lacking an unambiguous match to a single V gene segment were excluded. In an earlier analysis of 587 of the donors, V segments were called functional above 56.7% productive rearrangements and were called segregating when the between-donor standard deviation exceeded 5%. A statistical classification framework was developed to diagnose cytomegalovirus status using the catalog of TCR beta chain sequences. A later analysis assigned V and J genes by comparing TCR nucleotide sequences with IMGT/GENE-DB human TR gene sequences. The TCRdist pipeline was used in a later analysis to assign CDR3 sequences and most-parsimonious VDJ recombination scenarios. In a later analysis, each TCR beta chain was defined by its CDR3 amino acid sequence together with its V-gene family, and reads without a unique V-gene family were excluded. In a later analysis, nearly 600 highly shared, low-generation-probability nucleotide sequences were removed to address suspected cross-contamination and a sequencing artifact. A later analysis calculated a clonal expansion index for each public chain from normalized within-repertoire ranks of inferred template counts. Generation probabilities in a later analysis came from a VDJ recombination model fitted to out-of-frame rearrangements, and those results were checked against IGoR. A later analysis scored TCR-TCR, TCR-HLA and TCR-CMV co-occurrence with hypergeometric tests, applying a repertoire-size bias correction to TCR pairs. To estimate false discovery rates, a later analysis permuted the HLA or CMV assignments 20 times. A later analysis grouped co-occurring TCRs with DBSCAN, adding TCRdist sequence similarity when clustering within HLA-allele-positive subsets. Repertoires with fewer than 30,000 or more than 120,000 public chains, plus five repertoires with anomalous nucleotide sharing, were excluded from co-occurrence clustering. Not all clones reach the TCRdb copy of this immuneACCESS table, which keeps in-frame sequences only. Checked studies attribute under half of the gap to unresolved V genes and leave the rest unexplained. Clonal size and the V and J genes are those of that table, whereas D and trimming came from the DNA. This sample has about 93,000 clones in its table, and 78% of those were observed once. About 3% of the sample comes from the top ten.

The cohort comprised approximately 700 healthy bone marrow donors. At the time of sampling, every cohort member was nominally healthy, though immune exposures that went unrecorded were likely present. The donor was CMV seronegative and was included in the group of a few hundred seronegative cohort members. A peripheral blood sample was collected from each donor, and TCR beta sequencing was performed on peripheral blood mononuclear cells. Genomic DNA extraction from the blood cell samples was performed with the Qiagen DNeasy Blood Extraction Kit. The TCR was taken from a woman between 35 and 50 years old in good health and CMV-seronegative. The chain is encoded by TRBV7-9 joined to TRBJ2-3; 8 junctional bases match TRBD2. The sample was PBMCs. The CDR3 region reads CASSLATGGGDTQYF. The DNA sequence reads TGTGCCAGCAGCTTAGCTACGGGGGGGGGAGATACGCAGTATTTT.